The present T cell receptor (beta chain) was sequenced within a study of control samples from healthy donors and cancer patients. Clones were read by immunoSEQ multiplex PCR, and TCRdb kept only the in-frame ones, dropping some. The sample includes about 150,000 clones, approximately 96% of them seen just once. There are 13 residues in the CDR3. CDR1 and CDR2 (germline): SGDLS, YYNGEE. Trimming cost V 0 bases and J 2 bases, with 3 bases left between them. Sequenced input: blood. This receptor was identified in a man between 40 and 49 years old in good health. The gene calls are TRBV9 and TRBJ2-1, with D hard to call. DNA for the CDR3: TGTGCCAGCAGCGTAGCCACCTACAATGAGCAGTTCTTC. Encoded protein: CASSVATYNEQFF.